This entry lists 24 T cell receptor beta chains sequenced from one sample in a study of T cell changes during pregnancy in multiple sclerosis. Using immunoSEQ multiplex PCR, the repertoire was profiled, and TCRdb retains in-frame clones only, with some absent. The table includes 90,000 to 100,000 clones, 92% detected once. This specimen was peripheral blood, taken after pregnancy. The source is a female donor in good health, enrolled as a control in a pregnancy study.

V usage is TRBV19 and J usage is TRBJ2-7, with D perhaps matching TRBD1 (6 bases). The germline V gene has CDR1 LNHDA and CDR2 SQIVND (reference sequence). V gave up 5 bases and J gave up 3 bases, with 11 bases separating them. CDR3 length equals 13 residues. The CDR3 sequence: CASSDGQLYEQYF. Written as DNA, the CDR3 is TGTGCCAGTAGTGACGGACAGCTCTACGAGCAGTACTTC.

The rearrangement joins TRBV5-1 to TRBJ2-5; 10 nucleotides match TRBD2. The length of the CDR3 is 17 residues. Per germline, CDR1 SGHRS and CDR2 YFSETQ. J was trimmed by 11 bases and V by 3 bases; bases with no gene match: 19. CDR3 nucleotide sequence: TGCGCCAGCAGCTCGGGTTCTAGCGGGAGTATTTTCCTGGGTCAGTACTTC. It yields the protein CASSSGSSGSIFLGQYF. The variable domain in full, completed from reference TRBV5-1 and TRBJ2-5, reads KAGVTQTPRYLIKTRGQQVTLSCSPISGHRSVSWYQQTPGQGLQFLFEYFSETQRNKGNFPGRFSGRQFSNSRSEMNVSTLELGDSALYLCASSSGSSGSIFLGQYFGPGTRLLVL.

In DNA form, the CDR3 reads TGTGCTAGTGGTTTGTACGGCTATGGCTACACCTTC. It yields the protein CASGLYGYGYTF. The rearrangement uses TRBV12-5 and TRBJ1-2; D is unresolved. Germline-derived CDR1 and CDR2 are LGHNT and FRNRAP. The CDR3 spans 12 residues. Trimming removed 2 bases from V and 4 bases from J, with 5 bases in between.

The rearrangement joins TRBV2 to TRBJ2-1, with D hard to call. The CDR3 extends over 14 amino acids. Trimming took 4 bases from V and 7 from J, leaving 14 bases between them. Germline V gene lookup returns CDR1 SNHLY and CDR2 FYNNEI. CDR3 sequence reads: CASSAVNSLNEQFF. For the CDR3, the DNA is TGTGCCAGCAGTGCTGTGAACAGCTTGAATGAGCAGTTCTTC.

This clone is a singleton in its sample. The V and J genes are TRBV6-5 and TRBJ1-2, with unresolved D. Germline lookup yields CDR1 MNHEY and CDR2 SVGAGI. There are 14 residues in the CDR3. Trimming pared 0 bases from V and 5 bases from J, leaving 10 bases between. The CDR3 spells CASSYSPGSYGYTF. The CDR3 region has the DNA TGTGCCAGCAGTTACTCCCCGGGGAGTTATGGCTACACCTTC.

This chain uses TRBV6-1 with TRBJ2-1, with TRBD2 identical over 8 bases. The V segment lost 0 bases and the J segment 1 base; nucleotides outside the gene matches: 20. Germline CDR1 reads MNHNS; CDR2 reads SASEGT. The CDR3 is 22 residues long. The CDR3, as DNA: TGTGCCAGCAGTGAAGCGAGGGGCAGGGGTTTGGTTAGCGGGACTTCCTACAATGAGCAGTTCTTC. Its translation is CASSEARGRGLVSGTSYNEQFF.

The rearrangement links TRBV6-4 to TRBJ2-7; D may be TRBD2 (7 bases). V lost 6 bases to trimming and J lost 5 bases, with 14 bases between them. The length of the CDR3 is 13 residues. Germline loops: CDR1 MRHNA, CDR2 SNTAGT. The CDR3 region is CASSFRGGDEQYF. CDR3 DNA: TGTGCCAGCAGCTTCAGGGGAGGGGACGAGCAGTACTTC.

This chain connects TRBV5-1 to TRBJ1-3, with D unresolved. The CDR3 is 15 residues long. V was clipped by 4 bases and J by 3 bases, with 14 bases between them. Per germline, CDR1 SGHRS and CDR2 YFSETQ. CDR3: CASSPPLMSGNTIYF. The DNA of the CDR3 is TGCGCCAGCAGCCCCCCCTTGATGAGTGGAAACACCATATATTTT.

The chain couples TRBV5-4 to TRBJ1-5; D is uncertain. V gave up 0 bases and J gave up 4 bases, with 11 bases separating them. This CDR3 has 15 residues. Germline V lookup: CDR1 SGHNT, CDR2 YYREEE (reference sequence). The CDR3 nucleotides are TGTGCCAGCAGCTTGGGCACAGATTCAAATCAGCCCCAGCATTTT. Encoded protein: CASSLGTDSNQPQHF.

The rearrangement joins TRBV27 to TRBJ2-7; TRBD2 aligns across 8 bases. J gave up 1 base and V 6 bases, and 8 bases lay outside the gene matches. In germline, CDR1 is MNHEY, CDR2 SMNVEV (reference sequence). The CDR3 sequence is 15 residues long. CDR3 sequence: CASRQTSEFSYEQYF. CDR3 bases: TGTGCCAGCAGGCAGACTAGCGAATTTTCCTACGAGCAGTACTTC.

This chain joins TRBV5-3 and TRBJ1-2; TRBD1 matches at 8 bases. TRBV5-3 is an ORF; its function is uncertain. The CDR3 runs 15 residues. The J segment lost 8 bases and the V segment lost 4 bases, leaving 13 bases of the junction unmatched. The chain's CDR3 is CARSPGQGGMRGYTF. The CDR3 nucleotides read TGTGCCAGAAGCCCCGGACAGGGTGGAATGAGAGGCTACACCTTC.

The chain employs TRBV9 and TRBJ1-2; D is unresolved. The V end was cut by 0 bases, the J end by 7 bases, with 16 bases between. The CDR3 is 15 amino acids. Germline V gene lookup returns CDR1 SGDLS and CDR2 YYNGEE. The CDR3 spells CASSVGNEGAGGYTF. The CDR3 nucleotides read TGTGCCAGCAGCGTAGGCAATGAGGGCGCGGGTGGCTACACCTTC.

V gene TRBV11-3 combines with J gene TRBJ2-7; no reliable D call. The V gene lost 0 bases and the J gene lost 4 bases, with 7 bases spanning the gap. CDR1 SGHNT and CDR2 YENEEA come from the germline V gene. There are 13 residues in the CDR3. CDR3 coding DNA: TGTGCCAGCAGCTTAGATCCCTTTTACGAGCAGTACTTC. Encoded protein: CASSLDPFYEQYF.

The chain has TRBV5-4 and TRBJ1-1; 7 bases are a match to TRBD1. The CDR3 is 11 residues long. Trimming at V came to 3 bases and at J to 8 bases, leaving 1 base not matched to a gene. The germline V gene has CDR1 SGHNT and CDR2 YYREEE (reference sequence). This chain's CDR3 is CASSWGQEAFF. In DNA form, the CDR3 reads TGTGCCAGCAGCTGGGGACAGGAAGCTTTCTTT. Supplemented by reference TRBV5-4 and TRBJ1-1, the full variable domain reads ETGVTQSPTHLIKTRGQQVTLRCSSQSGHNTVSWYQQALGQGPQFIFQYYREEENGRGNFPPRFSGLQFPNYSSELNVNALELDDSALYLCASSWGQEAFFGQGTRLTVV.

This chain connects TRBV9 to TRBJ2-1, with D possibly being TRBD1 (6 bases). Per the germline V gene, CDR1 is SGDLS and CDR2 is YYNGEE. The CDR3 spans 15 residues. V lost 4 bases and J 6 bases, leaving 17 bases between the germline ends. Written as DNA, the CDR3 is TGTGCCAGCAGCCCAGGGGCTGCAATGGCCAATGAGCAGTTCTTC. Translation: CASSPGAAMANEQFF.

In DNA form, the CDR3 reads TGTGCCAGCTCATTAGGACAGCACTACACCTTC. This gives the protein CASSLGQHYTF. This chain uses TRBV18 with TRBJ1-2; a possible D gene is TRBD1 (6 bases). The germline V gene encodes CDR1 KGHSH and CDR2 LQKENI. The ends were cut back, 5 bases at V and 10 bases at J, with 11 bases in the middle. There are 11 residues in the CDR3.

The genes are TRBV5-6 and TRBJ2-7; D perhaps matches TRBD2 (7 bases). The CDR3 totals 14 residues. V lost 4 bases to trimming and J lost 7 bases, with 18 bases between them. CDR1 SGHDT and CDR2 YYEEEE come from the germline V gene. Written as DNA, the CDR3 is TGTGCCAGCAGCGCGGGGGCCCCAGGATGGGAGCAGTACTTC. Translated: CASSAGAPGWEQYF.

This sequence joins TRBV6-5 and TRBJ2-2; 7 bases agree with TRBD1. The CDR3 loop spans 13 amino acids. With 9 bases clipped from V and 2 bases from J, the junction kept 3 bases outside the gene matches. Germline CDR1 and CDR2: MNHEY and SVGAGI. The CDR3 loop is CASRQGNTGELFF. CDR3 coding DNA: TGTGCCAGTCGACAGGGAAACACCGGGGAGCTGTTTTTT.

V gene TRBV2 combines with J gene TRBJ2-1; D is unresolved. V lost 4 bases and J lost 6, with 4 bases in between. The CDR3 spans 11 residues. Germline lookup yields CDR1 SNHLY and CDR2 FYNNEI. CDR3 loop: CASSGGNEQFF. The CDR3 DNA reads as TGTGCCAGCAGTGGAGGCAATGAGCAGTTCTTC.

V is TRBV9 and J is TRBJ1-1; 9 nucleotides line up with TRBD1. The CDR3 totals 16 residues. Germline CDR1 and CDR2: SGDLS and YYNGEE. After removal of 0 bases from V and 10 bases from J, the junction contained 13 bases not matched to a gene. The CDR3 region has the DNA TGTGCCAGCAGCGTAGCCCCGGGACAGGGCGCAGAAGGAGCTTTCTTT. Its translation: CASSVAPGQGAEGAFF.

The CDR3: CASGGGSPGNTIYF. The DNA of the CDR3 is TGTGCCAGCGGGGGCGGCAGCCCTGGAAACACCATATATTTT. This chain joins TRBV18 and TRBJ1-3, with D tentatively TRBD1 (6 bases). Trimming stripped 8 bases from V and 2 bases from J, with 13 bases between. Germline V CDR1 and CDR2: KGHSH, LQKENI. The CDR3 length is 14 residues.

The chain recombines TRBV2 with TRBJ1-2, with D possibly matching TRBD1 (5 bases). There are 13 residues in the CDR3. In germline, CDR1 is SNHLY, CDR2 FYNNEI. Between the trimmed V and J ends, which lost 2 bases and 7 bases, there was a span of 11 bases. The CDR3 nucleotides read TGTGCCAGCAGTGAACGGGGGTATCTTGGCTACACCTTC. Protein: CASSERGYLGYTF. The variable domain in full, completed from reference TRBV2 and TRBJ1-2, reads EPEVTQTPSHQVTQMGQEVILRCVPISNHLYFYWYRQILGQKVEFLVSFYNNEISEKSEIFDDQFSVERPDGSNFTLKIRSTKLEDSAMYFCASSERGYLGYTFGSGTRLTVV.

This clone has just one count. V usage is TRBV5-4 and J usage is TRBJ1-1; 8 bases line up with TRBD1. This CDR3 has 15 residues. The V and J ends lost 4 bases and 5 bases, in that order; junction bases with no gene match: 10. Per germline, CDR1 SGHNT and CDR2 YYREEE (reference sequence). CDR3: CASSPTAGGYTEAFF. CDR3 bases: TGTGCCAGCAGCCCGACTGCAGGGGGCTATACTGAAGCTTTCTTT. Looking up the rest from reference TRBV5-4 and TRBJ1-1 gives the full variable domain: ETGVTQSPTHLIKTRGQQVTLRCSSQSGHNTVSWYQQALGQGPQFIFQYYREEENGRGNFPPRFSGLQFPNYSSELNVNALELDDSALYLCASSPTAGGYTEAFFGQGTRLTVV.

The J gene is TRBJ2-1, the V gene TRBV11-3, with a possible D match to TRBD2 (6 bases). Germline CDR1 reads SGHNT; CDR2 reads YENEEA. This CDR3 region has 17 residues. The V end was cut by 5 bases, the J end by 6 bases, with 23 bases between. The CDR3 bases are TGTGCCAGCAGCCCGGGAGATTGGAGGGTGGGCCTCAATGAGCAGTTCTTC. Translation gives CASSPGDWRVGLNEQFF.